This T cell receptor (beta chain) was captured in a study of neurological immune-mediated disorders. This CDR3 region has 14 residues. Germline values: CDR1 LGHDT, CDR2 YNNKEL (reference sequence). V gave up 1 base and J gave up 2 bases, with 8 bases separating them. Regarding time point: longitudinal time-point 1 (baseline). This clonotype has ten or more counts. The cDNA was generated by 5'RACE with 10-nucleotide random UMIs. TCRdb fed the 5' RACE reads into MiXCR, producing one record per CDR3 protein. The sample yields tens of thousands of distinct CDR3 sequences, less than 12% seen once. This TCR derives from a woman aged 40 to 50 in good health. Specimen: PBMCs. The chain combines TRBV3-1 with TRBJ1-2; D is unclear. Here the CDR3 reads CASSQASGNYGYTF. The CDR3 nucleotides read TGTGCCAGCAGCCAAGCGTCCGGGAACTATGGCTACACCTTC.